The source of this T cell receptor beta chain is a study of PD-1 blockade in classical Hodgkin lymphoma. Here immunoSEQ multiplex PCR was the method, and the copy in TCRdb shows in-frame clones only, minus some. This sample has about 47,000 clones, with 60% to 80% found just once. Study-level points and caveats: Before treatment, complete responders showed about the same diversity as newly diagnosed patients. By C4D1, CD4+ diversity increased significantly, especially in complete responders.

Germline V gene sequence: CDR1 SGHRS, CDR2 YFSETQ. The CDR3 is 16 residues long. The ends were cut back, 0 bases at V and 4 bases at J, with 16 bases in the middle. About this clone itself: The antigen remains unidentified.

Stated time point: cycle 4 day 1 (C4D1), after less than seven weeks of nivolumab. Each patient relapsed following autologous stem cell transplantation, and prior brentuximab vedotin exposure differed. The chain joins TRBV5-1 to TRBJ1-2; no reliable D call. The receptor was derived from a human donor with classical Hodgkin lymphoma. The sequences come from peripheral blood mononuclear cells (PBMCs), collected before the fourth cycle of nivolumab. CDR3 protein: CASSLVGDQKGYGYTF. The CDR3 region has the DNA TGCGCCAGCAGCTTGGTCGGGGATCAGAAGGGCTATGGCTACACCTTC.